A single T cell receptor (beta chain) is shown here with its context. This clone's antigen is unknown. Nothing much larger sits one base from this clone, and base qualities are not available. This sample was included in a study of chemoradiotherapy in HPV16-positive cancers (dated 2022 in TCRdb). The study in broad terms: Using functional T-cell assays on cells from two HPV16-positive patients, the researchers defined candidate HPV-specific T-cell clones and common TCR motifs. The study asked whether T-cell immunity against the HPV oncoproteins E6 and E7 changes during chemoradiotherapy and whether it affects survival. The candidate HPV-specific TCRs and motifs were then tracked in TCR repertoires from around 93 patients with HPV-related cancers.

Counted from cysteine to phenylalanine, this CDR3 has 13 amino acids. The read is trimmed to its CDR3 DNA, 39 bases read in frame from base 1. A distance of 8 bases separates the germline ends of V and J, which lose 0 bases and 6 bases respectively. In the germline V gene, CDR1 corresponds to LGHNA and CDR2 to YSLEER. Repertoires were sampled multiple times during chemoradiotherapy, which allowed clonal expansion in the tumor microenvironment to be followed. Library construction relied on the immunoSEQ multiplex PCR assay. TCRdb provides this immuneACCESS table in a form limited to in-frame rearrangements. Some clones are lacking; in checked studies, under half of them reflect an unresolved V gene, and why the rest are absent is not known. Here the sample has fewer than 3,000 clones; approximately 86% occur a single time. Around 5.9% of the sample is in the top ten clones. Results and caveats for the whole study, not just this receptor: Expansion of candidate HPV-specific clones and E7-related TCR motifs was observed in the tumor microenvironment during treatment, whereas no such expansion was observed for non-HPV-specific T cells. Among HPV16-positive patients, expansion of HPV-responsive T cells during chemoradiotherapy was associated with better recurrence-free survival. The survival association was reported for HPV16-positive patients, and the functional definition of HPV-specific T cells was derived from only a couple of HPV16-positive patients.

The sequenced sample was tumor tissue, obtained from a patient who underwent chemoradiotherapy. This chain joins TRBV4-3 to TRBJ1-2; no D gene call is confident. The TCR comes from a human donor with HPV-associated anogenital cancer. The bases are TGCGCCAGCAGCCAAGATCTTGAGGATGGCTACACCTTC. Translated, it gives CASSQDLEDGYTF.